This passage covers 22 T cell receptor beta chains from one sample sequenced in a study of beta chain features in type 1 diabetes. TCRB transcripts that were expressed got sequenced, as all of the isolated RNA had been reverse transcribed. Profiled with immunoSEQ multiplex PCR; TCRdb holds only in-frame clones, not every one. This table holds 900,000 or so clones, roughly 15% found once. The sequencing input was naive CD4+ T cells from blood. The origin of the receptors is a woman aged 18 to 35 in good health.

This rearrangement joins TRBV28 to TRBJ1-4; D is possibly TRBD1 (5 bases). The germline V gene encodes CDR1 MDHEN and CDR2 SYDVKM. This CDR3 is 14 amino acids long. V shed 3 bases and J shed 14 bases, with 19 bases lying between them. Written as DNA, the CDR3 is TGTGCCAGCAGTTTCTCCCAGGGACGGGTAAAGCTGTTTTTT. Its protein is CASSFSQGRVKLFF.

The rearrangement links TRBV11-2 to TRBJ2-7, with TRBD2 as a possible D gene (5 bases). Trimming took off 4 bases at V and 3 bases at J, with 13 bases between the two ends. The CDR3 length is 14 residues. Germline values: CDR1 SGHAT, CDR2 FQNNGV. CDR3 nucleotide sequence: TGTGCCAGCAGCTCCGGACTTACTATCTACGAGCAGTACTTC. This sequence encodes CASSSGLTIYEQYF.

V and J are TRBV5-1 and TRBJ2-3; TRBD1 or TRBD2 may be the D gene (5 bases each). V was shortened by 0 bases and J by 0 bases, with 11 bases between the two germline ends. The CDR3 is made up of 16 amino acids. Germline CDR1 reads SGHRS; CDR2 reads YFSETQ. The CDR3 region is CASSLGRGPSTDTQYF. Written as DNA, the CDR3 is TGCGCCAGCAGCTTGGGTAGGGGACCTAGCACAGATACGCAGTATTTT.

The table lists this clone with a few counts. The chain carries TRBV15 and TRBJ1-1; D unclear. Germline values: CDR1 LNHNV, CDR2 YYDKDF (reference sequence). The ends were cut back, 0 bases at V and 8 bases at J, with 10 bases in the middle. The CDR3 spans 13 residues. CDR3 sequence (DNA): TGTGCCACCAGCAGAGAATACGGCAGGGAAGCTTTCTTT. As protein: CATSREYGREAFF.

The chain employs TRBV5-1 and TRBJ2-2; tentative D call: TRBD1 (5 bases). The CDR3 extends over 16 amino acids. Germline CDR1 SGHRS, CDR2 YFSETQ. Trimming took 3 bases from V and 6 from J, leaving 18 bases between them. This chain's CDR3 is CASSWTRRSSPGELFF. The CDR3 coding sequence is TGCGCCAGCAGCTGGACAAGGCGGAGCTCCCCCGGGGAGCTGTTTTTT.

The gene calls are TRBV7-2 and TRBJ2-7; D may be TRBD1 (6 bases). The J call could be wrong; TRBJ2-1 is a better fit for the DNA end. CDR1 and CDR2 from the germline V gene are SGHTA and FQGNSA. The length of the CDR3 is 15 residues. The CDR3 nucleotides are TGTGCCAGCAGCTTAGTGGGGGCGTGGTCGAATGAGCAGTTCTTC. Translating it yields CASSLVGAWSNEQFF.

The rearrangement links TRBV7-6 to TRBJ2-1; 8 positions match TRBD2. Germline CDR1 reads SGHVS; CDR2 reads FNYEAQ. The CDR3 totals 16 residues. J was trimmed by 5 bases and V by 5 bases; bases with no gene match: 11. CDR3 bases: TGTGCCAGCAGCCCGCGGACTAGCACTACTAACAATGAGCAGTTCTTC. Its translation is CASSPRTSTTNNEQFF.

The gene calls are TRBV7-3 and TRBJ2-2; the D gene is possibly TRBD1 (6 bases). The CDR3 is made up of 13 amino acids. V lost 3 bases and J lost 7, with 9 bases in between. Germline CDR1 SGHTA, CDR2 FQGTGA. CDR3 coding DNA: TGTGCCAGCAGCTTGCAGGGGCGCGGGGAGCTGTTTTTT. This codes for CASSLQGRGELFF.

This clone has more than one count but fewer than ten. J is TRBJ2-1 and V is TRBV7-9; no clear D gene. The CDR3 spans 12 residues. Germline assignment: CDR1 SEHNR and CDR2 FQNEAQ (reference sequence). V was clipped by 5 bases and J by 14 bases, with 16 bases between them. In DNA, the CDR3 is TGTGCCAGCAGCCTCCCGATAGGTATCAAGTTCTTC. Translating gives CASSLPIGIKFF.

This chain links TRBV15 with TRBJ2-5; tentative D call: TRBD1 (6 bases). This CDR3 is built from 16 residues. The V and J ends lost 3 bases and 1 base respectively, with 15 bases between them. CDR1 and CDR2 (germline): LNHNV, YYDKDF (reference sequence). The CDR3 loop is CATSRFMGAPQETQYF. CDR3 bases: TGTGCCACCAGCAGGTTCATGGGGGCCCCCCAAGAGACCCAGTACTTC.

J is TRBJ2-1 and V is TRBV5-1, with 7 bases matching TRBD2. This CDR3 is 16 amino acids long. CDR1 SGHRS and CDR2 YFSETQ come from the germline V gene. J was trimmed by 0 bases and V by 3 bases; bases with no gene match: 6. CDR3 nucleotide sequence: TGCGCCAGCAGCTCGCTAGCGGACTTCTCCTACAATGAGCAGTTCTTC. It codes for CASSSLADFSYNEQFF. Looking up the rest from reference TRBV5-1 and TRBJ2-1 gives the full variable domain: KAGVTQTPRYLIKTRGQQVTLSCSPISGHRSVSWYQQTPGQGLQFLFEYFSETQRNKGNFPGRFSGRQFSNSRSEMNVSTLELGDSALYLCASSSLADFSYNEQFFGPGTRLTVL.

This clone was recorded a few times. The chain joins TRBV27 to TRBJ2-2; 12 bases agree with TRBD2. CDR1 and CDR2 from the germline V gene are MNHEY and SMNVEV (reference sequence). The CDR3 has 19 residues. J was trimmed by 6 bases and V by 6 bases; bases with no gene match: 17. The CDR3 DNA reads TGTGCCAGCAGACCTCCCGGCCGTCCGGGGACTAGCGGGTCCGGGGAGCTGTTTTTT. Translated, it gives CASRPPGRPGTSGSGELFF.

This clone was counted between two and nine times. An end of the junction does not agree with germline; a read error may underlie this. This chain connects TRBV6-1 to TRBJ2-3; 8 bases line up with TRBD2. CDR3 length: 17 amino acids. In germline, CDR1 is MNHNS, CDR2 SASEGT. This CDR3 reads CAISESGPAGGRDTQYF. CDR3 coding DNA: TGTGCCATCAGTGAGTCGGGGCCGGCGGGAGGCCGGGATACGCAGTATTTT.

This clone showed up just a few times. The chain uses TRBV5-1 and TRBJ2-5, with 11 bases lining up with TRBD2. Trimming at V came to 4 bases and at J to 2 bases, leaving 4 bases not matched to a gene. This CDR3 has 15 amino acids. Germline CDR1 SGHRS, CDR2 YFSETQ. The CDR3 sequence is CASSGGLAVQETQYF. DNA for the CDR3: TGCGCCAGCAGCGGGGGACTAGCGGTACAAGAGACCCAGTACTTC.

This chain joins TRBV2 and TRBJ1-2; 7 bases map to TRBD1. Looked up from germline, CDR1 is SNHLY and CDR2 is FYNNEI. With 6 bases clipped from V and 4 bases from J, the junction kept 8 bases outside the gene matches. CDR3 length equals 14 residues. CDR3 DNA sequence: TGTGCCAGCAGAGGACAGGCCCCTGTCTATGGCTACACCTTC. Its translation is CASRGQAPVYGYTF.

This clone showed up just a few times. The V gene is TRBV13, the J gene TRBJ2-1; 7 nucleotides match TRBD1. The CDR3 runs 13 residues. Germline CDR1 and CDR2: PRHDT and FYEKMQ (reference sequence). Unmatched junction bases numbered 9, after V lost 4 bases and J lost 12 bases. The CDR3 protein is CASSSTGKGSQFF. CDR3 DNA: TGTGCCAGCAGCTCGACAGGGAAGGGGTCGCAGTTCTTC.

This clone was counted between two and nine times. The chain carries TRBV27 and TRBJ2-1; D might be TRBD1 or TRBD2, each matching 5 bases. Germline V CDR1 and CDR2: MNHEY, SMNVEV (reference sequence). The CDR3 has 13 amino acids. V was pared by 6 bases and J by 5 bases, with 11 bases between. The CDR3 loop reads CASRRDQNNEQFF. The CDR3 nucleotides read TGTGCCAGCAGACGGGACCAAAACAATGAGCAGTTCTTC.

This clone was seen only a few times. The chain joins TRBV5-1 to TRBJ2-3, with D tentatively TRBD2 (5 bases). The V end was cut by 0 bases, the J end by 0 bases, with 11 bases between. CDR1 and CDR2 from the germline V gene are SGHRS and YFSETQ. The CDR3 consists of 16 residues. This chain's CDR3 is CASSLGGLMSTDTQYF. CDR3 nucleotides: TGCGCCAGCAGCTTGGGCGGGCTGATGAGCACAGATACGCAGTATTTT.

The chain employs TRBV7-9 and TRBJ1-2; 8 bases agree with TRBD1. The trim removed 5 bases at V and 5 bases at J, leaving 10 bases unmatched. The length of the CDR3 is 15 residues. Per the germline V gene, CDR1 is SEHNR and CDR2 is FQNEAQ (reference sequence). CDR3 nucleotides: TGTGCCAGCAGCAAAAAGACAGGGGAAGGGTATGGCTACACCTTC. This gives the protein CASSKKTGEGYGYTF.

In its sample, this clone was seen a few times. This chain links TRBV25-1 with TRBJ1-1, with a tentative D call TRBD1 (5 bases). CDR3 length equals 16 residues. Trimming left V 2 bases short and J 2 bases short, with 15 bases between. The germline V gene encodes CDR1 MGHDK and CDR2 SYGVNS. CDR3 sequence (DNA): TGTGCCAGCAGTGAACCGCAACAGGACCCCAACACTGAAGCTTTCTTT. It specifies CASSEPQQDPNTEAFF.

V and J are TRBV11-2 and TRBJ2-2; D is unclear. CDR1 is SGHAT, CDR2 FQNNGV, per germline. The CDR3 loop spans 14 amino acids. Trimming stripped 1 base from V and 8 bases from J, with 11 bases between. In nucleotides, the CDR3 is TGTGCCAGCAGCTTAGTGGAGTCAAGGGGGGAGCTGTTTTTT. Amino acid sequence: CASSLVESRGELFF.

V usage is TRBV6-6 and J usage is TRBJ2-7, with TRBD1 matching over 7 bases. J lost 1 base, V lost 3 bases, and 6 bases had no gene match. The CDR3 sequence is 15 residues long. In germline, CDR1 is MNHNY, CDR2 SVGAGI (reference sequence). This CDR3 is CASSYPRDSSYEQYF. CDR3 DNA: TGTGCCAGCAGTTATCCCCGGGACAGTTCCTACGAGCAGTACTTC.